This TCR beta chain was recorded in a study of CD8+CD57+ T cells in acquired aplastic anemia. General study results and limits: Overlap between patients and controls comprised about 30 CD8+ CDR3 sequences. Any difference that existed in CD8+ Simpson's diversity between patients and controls was not significant.

CDR3 length equals 11 residues. The V and J ends lost 3 bases and 6 bases respectively, with 3 bases between them. Germline loops: CDR1 SGHAT, CDR2 FQNNGV. By flow cytometry, patients selected for sequencing had shown an expansion of CD8+CD57+ cells. Genomic DNA served as template for TCR beta VDJ and CDR3 profiling. From the reads, TCRdb called clonotypes with MiXCR, one entry per CDR3 protein. This sample yields approximately 150,000 distinct CDR3 sequences, of which 60% to 80% are seen a single time; roughly half belongs to the top ten. This clonotype appeared a few times. No antigen is known for it. A much larger clone lies one base from this, so it may be a read error.

The sample comprised sorted CD4+, CD8+, or CD8+CD57+ T cells (not recorded which) from PBMCs. The V call is TRBV11-2, the J call TRBJ2-1; D is unresolved. This sequence originates from a human donor with aplastic anemia. The CDR3 loop reads CASSLRNEQFF. As DNA, the CDR3 is TGTGCCAGCAGCTTGCGCAATGAGCAGTTCTTC.